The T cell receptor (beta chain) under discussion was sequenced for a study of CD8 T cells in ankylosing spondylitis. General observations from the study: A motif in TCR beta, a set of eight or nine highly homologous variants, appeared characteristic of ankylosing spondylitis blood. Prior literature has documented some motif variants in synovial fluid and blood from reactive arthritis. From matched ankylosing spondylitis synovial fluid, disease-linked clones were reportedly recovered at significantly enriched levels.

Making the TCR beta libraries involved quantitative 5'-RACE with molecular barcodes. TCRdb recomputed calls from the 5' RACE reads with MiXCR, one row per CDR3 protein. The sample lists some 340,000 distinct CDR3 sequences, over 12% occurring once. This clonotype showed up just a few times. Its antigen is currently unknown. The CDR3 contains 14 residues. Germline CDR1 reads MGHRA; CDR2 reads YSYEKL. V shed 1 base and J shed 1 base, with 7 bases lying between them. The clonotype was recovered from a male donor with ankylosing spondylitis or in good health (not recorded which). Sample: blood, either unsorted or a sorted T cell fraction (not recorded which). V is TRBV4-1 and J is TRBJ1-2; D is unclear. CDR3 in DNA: TGCGCCAGCAGCCAAGGTCCGCTTAACTATGGCTACACCTTC. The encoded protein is CASSQGPLNYGYTF.